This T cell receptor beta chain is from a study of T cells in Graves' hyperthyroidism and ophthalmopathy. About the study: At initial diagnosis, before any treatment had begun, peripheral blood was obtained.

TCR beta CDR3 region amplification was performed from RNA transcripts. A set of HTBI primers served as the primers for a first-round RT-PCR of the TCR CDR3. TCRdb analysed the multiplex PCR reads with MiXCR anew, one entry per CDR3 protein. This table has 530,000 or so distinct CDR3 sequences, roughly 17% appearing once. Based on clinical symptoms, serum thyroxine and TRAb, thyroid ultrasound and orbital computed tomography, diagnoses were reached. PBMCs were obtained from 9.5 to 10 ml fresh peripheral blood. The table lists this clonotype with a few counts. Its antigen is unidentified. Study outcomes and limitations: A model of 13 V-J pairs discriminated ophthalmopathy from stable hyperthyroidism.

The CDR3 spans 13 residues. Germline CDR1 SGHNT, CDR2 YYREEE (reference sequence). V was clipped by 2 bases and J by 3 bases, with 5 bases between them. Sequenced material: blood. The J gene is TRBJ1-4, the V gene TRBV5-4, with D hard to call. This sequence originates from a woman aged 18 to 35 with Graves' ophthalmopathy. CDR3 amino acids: CASSFGPNEKLFF. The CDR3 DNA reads TGTGCCAGCAGCTTTGGGCCTAATGAAAAACTGTTTTTT.